This T cell receptor (beta chain) is from a study of HIV-infected patients and healthy controls. Study background: The CD4:CD8 ratio increased slightly in early therapy, but CD8 counts showed no consistent change. Study-level findings and limits: With just sixteen HIV-infected individuals processed, the findings' generality was considered strongly limited.

This clonotype has a count of ten or more. Its antigen is not known. This beta chain came through as a stray read in a library set up for alpha chains, and its size says little. CDR1 and CDR2 from the germline V gene are MDHEN and SYDVKM. V was trimmed by 5 bases and J by 2 bases, leaving 19 bases between them. This CDR3 contains 17 residues. Roughly three months, about 14 weeks, into antiretroviral therapy, follow-up blood was collected. No cell fractionation was done, so the repertoire covers all unsorted peripheral blood T cells. About 450 ng RNA was reverse transcribed with alpha and beta constant-region primers. Using multiplexing indices, alpha and beta chain libraries were generated apart by chain-specific third strand synthesis. All rearrangements within a chain used one primer pair; cDNA molecules carried barcodes. TCRdb reprocessed the 5' RACE reads via MiXCR and lists one record per CDR3 protein. The sample consists of 7,900 or so distinct CDR3 sequences, roughly 6.3% of them appearing once.

The origin of this receptor is an adult with HIV infection. The chain combines TRBV28 with TRBJ2-4; the D gene is possibly TRBD1 (7 bases). Source: blood, taken during antiretroviral therapy. The CDR3 DNA sequence: TGTGCCAGCAGTCGCGGGACAGTATCTCCTTCCAAAAACATTCAGTACTTC. It translates to CASSRGTVSPSKNIQYF.